This TCR beta chain was sequenced during a study of patients and donors after allogeneic stem cell transplantation (TCRdb year 2020). The V end loses 6 bases and the J end loses 6 bases, and a stretch of 21 bases separates them. Sequences SQVTM (CDR1) and ANQGSEA (CDR2) are obtained from the germline V gene. The CDR3 covers 15 residues, taking in both the cysteine and the phenylalanine. CDR3 DNA is the only sequence kept; it has 45 bases, read in frame from the first base. The protocol used for the library was RT-PCR. These reads were obtained on a NextSeq 550. TCRdb reanalyzed the raw reads on its own, using fastp at Q25 for trimming and MiXCR for clone calling, and kept in-frame beta chains. Each entry is one CDR3 protein sequence, shown with its most common DNA and genes. This sample holds 100,000 to 130,000 distinct CDR3 sequences; around 35% were observed only once. Of the sample, under 30% is held by the ten largest clones.

Note on this clonotype: No antigen is known for it. Base qualities are missing; no much larger clone stands one base away.

Sequenced material: blood, either unsorted or a sorted T cell fraction (not recorded which). Recombination connected TRBV29-1 to TRBJ2-1; the D gene could be either TRBD1 or TRBD2, each agreeing at 6 bases. This receptor was obtained from a human donor who was either an allogeneic HSCT recipient or a stem cell or donor lymphocyte infusion donor (not recorded which). It is not recorded whose cells these are; they may come from a transplant donor. The CDR3 has the sequence CSVRRGSEGGNEQFF. The sequence in DNA is TGCAGCGTGCGACGGGGGAGCGAGGGGGGCAATGAGCAGTTCTTC.